Reported below is one T cell receptor beta chain. The data are from a study of blood T cell repertoires in COVID-19. TCRdb keeps only in-frame clones here, not all; method: immunoSEQ multiplex PCR. Among about 100,000 clones listed, around 87% were seen once. This CDR3 region has 16 residues. Looked up from germline, CDR1 is LGHNA and CDR2 is YNFKEQ. With 3 bases removed from V and 1 base from J, the gap between germline ends came to 12 bases. The chain joins TRBV4-2 to TRBJ1-4; a weak D match, TRBD1 (6 bases). The sequencing sample was made of peripheral blood. The sequence came from a human donor in a cohort sampled during active COVID-19. DNA for the CDR3: TGTGCCAGCAGCCAGGCCAAGGGGGTAACTAATGAAAAACTGTTTTTT. It translates to CASSQAKGVTNEKLFF.